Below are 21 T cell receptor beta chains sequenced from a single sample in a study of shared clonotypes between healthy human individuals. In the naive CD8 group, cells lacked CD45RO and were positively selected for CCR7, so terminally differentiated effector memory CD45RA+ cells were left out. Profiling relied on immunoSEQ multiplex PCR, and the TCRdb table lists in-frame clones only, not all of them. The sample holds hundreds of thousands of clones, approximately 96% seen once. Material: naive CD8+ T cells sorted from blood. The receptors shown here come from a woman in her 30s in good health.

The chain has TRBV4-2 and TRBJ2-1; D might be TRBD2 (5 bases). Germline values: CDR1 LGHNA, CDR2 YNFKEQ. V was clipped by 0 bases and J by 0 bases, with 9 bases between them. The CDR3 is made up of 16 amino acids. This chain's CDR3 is CASSQDRADSYNEQFF. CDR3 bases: TGTGCCAGCAGCCAAGACCGAGCGGACTCCTACAATGAGCAGTTCTTC.

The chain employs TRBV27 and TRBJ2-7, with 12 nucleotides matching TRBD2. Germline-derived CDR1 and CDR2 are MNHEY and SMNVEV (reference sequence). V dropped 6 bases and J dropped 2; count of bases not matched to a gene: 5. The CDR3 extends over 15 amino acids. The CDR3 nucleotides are TGTGCCAGCAGCAAGACTAGCGGGGGCCCCTACGAGCAGTACTTC. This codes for CASSKTSGGPYEQYF.

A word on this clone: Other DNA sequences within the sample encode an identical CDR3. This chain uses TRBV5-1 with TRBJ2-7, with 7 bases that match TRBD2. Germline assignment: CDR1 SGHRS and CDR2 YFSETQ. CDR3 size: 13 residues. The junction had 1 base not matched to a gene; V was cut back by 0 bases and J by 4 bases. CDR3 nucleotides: TGCGCCAGCAGCTTGGGGGGAGGGTACGAGCAGTACTTC. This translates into CASSLGGGYEQYF. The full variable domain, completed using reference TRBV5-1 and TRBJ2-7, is KAGVTQTPRYLIKTRGQQVTLSCSPISGHRSVSWYQQTPGQGLQFLFEYFSETQRNKGNFPGRFSGRQFSNSRSEMNVSTLELGDSALYLCASSLGGGYEQYFGPGTRLTVT.

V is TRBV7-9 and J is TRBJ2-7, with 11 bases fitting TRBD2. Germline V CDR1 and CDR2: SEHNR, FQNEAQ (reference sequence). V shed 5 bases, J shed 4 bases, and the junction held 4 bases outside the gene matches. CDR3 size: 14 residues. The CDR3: CASSLSGREYEQYF. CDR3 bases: TGTGCCAGCAGCCTTAGCGGGAGGGAGTACGAGCAGTACTTC.

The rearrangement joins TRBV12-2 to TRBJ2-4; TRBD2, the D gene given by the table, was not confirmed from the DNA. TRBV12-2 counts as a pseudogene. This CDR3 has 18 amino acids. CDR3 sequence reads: CASRLWSGSPQGKNIQYF. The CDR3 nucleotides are TGTGCAAGTCGCTTATGGTCCGGGAGCCCGCAGGGCAAAAACATTCAGTACTTC.

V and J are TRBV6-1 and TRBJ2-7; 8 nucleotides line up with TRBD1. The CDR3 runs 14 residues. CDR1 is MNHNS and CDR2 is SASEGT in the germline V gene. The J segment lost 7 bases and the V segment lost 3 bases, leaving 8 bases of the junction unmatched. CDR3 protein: CASSEDRVLREQYF. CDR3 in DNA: TGTGCCAGCAGTGAGGACAGGGTATTACGGGAGCAGTACTTC.

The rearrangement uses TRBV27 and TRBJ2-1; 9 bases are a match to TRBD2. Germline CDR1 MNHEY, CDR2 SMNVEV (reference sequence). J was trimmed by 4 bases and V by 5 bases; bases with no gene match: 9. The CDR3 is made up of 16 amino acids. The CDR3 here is CASSPPLAGRYNEQFF. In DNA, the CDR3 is TGTGCCAGCAGTCCACCCCTAGCGGGGAGGTACAATGAGCAGTTCTTC.

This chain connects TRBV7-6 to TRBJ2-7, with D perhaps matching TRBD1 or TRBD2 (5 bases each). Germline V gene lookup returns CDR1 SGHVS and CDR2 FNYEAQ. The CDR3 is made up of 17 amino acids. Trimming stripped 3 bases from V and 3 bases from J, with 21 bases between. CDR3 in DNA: TGTGCCAGCAGCTTGAGTCCGCCCGGGGCGGAAGGCTACGAGCAGTACTTC. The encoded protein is CASSLSPPGAEGYEQYF. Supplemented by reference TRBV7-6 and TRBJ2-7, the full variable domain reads GAGVSQSPRYKVTKRGQDVALRCDPISGHVSLYWYRQALGQGPEFLTYFNYEAQQDKSGLPNDRFSAERPEGSISTLTIQRTEQRDSAMYRCASSLSPPGAEGYEQYFGPGTRLTVT.

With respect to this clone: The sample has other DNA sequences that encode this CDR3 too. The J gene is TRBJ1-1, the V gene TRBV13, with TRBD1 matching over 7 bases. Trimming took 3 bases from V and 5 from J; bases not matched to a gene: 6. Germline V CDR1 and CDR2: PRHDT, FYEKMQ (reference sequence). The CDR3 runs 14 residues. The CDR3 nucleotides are TGTGCCAGCAGCTTGGGCAGGGGGTGGACTGAAGCTTTCTTT. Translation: CASSLGRGWTEAFF.

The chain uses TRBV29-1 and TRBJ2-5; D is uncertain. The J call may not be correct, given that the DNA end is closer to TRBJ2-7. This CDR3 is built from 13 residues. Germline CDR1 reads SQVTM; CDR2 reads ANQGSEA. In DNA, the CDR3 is TGCAGCGTTGAAGATCAGGAAACCTACGAGCAGTACTTC. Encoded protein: CSVEDQETYEQYF.

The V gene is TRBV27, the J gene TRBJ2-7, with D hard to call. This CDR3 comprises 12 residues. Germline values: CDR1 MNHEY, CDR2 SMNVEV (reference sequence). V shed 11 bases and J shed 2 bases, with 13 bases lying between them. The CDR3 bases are TGTGCCGTCCCCCCAAGGGCCTACGAGCAGTACTTC. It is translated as CAVPPRAYEQYF.

The CDR3 loop reads CASSFGGRALGEQFF. In DNA, the CDR3 is TGTGCCAGCAGTTTTGGAGGGAGGGCCCTTGGTGAGCAGTTCTTC. The rearrangement joins TRBV28 to TRBJ2-1; 7 nucleotides line up with TRBD2. From germline, CDR1 is MDHEN and CDR2 SYDVKM. V gave up 3 bases and J gave up 9 bases; unmatched junction bases: 11. The length of the CDR3 is 15 residues.

The CDR3 DNA is TGTGCCAGCAGCCGACCCTACCTGCAGAACACCGGGGAGCTGTTTTTT. As protein: CASSRPYLQNTGELFF. V is TRBV5-6 and J is TRBJ2-2; D remains ambiguous. The V end lost 4 bases, the J end lost 1 base, and 14 bases lay between the germline ends. The CDR3 loop spans 16 amino acids. The V gene's germline CDR1 is SGHDT and CDR2 YYEEEE.

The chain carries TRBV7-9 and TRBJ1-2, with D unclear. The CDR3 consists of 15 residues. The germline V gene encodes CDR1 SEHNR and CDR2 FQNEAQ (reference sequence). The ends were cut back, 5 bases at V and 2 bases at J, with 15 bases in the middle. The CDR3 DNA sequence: TGTGCCAGCAGCGGAACAGATACTCCAAACTATGGCTACACCTTC. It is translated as CASSGTDTPNYGYTF.

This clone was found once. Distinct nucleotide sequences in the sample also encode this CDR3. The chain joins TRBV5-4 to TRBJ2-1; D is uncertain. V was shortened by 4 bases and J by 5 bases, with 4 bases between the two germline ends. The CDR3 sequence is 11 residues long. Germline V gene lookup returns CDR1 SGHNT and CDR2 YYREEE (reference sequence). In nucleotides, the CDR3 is TGTGCCAGCAGCCAGAACAATGAGCAGTTCTTC. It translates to CASSQNNEQFF.

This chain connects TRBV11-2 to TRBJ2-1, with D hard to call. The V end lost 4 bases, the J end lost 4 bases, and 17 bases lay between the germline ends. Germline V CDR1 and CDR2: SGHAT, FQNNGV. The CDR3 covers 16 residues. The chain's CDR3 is CASSSSRTPGYNEQFF. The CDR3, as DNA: TGTGCCAGCAGCTCCTCAAGGACCCCCGGGTACAATGAGCAGTTCTTC.

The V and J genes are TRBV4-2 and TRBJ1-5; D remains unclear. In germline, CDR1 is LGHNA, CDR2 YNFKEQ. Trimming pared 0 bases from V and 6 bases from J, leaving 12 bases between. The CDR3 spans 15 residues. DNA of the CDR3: TGTGCCAGCAGCCAAGAGACGGGGATGGCTCAGCCCCAGCATTTT. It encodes CASSQETGMAQPQHF.

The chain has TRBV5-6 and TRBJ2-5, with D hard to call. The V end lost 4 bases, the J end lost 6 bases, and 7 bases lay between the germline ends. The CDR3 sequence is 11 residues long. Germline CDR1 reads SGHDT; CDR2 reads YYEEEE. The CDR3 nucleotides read TGTGCCAGCAGCGTGGGGAAGACCCAGTACTTC. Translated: CASSVGKTQYF.

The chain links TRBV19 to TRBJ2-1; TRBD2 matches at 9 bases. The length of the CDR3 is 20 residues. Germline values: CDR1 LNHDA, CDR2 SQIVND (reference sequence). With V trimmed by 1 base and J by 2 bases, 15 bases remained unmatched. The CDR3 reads CASSIGSSVGGGRAYNEQFF. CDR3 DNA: TGTGCCAGTAGTATAGGGAGTTCGGTCGGTGGCGGGAGGGCCTACAATGAGCAGTTCTTC.

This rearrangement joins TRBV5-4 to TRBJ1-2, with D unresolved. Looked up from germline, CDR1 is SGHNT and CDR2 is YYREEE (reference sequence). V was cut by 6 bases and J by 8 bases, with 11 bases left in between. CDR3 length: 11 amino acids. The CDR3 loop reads CASIQGGGYTF. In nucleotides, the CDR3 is TGTGCCAGCATCCAAGGAGGGGGCTACACCTTC.

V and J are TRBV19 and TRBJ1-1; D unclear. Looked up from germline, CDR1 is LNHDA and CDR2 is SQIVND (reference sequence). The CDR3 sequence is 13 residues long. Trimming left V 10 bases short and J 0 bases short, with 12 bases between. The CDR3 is CATRATLNTEAFF. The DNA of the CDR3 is TGTGCCACCCGCGCAACACTGAACACTGAAGCTTTCTTT. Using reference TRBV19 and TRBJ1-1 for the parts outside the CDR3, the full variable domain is DGGITQSPKYLFRKEGQNVTLSCEQNLNHDAMYWYRQDPGQGLRLIYYSQIVNDFQKGDIAEGYSVSREKKESFPLTVTSAQKNPTAFYLCATRATLNTEAFFGQGTRLTVV.